Sequencing of this TCR beta chain was carried out in a study of monozygotic twins with cystic fibrosis. Study-wide points: V usage most resembled the co-twin in 13 of 16 pairs. Nucleotide-identical clonotype sharing was significantly higher within monozygotic CF twin pairs than between unrelated CF individuals. Median Simpson clonality of 0.0095 suggested naive T cells predominated.

The V end lost 4 bases, the J end lost 5 bases, and 8 bases lay between the germline ends. The germline CDR1 and CDR2 sequences are SQVTM and ANQGSEA. The CDR3 is 12 amino acids. As to this clone: Its cognate antigen is unknown.

The repertoire was sequenced with immunoSEQ multiplex PCR; TCRdb's copy has only in-frame clones and lacks some. The data hold roughly 23,000 clones, with just under 90% observed a single time. The sequence came from a woman in her twenties or thirties with cystic fibrosis. The sample taken for sequencing was blood. This chain joins TRBV29-1 and TRBJ1-4; no clear D. The CDR3, as DNA: TGCAGCGTTGGGGGTCTCAATGAAAAACTGTTTTTT. Protein sequence: CSVGGLNEKLFF.